A single sample gave rise to the 24 T cell receptor beta chains below, sequenced in a study of blood T cell repertoires in COVID-19. TCRdb's copy holds only in-frame clones and misses some; the assay was immunoSEQ multiplex PCR. Among 110,000 or so clones listed, 87% were seen once. Specimen: peripheral blood. These receptors were collected from a human donor in a cohort sampled during active COVID-19.

This rearrangement joins TRBV5-8 to TRBJ2-3; possible D gene TRBD1, 8 bases. CDR1 is SGHTS and CDR2 is YDEGEE in the germline V gene. Trimming shortened V by 7 bases and J by 6 bases, and 21 bases separated the two germline ends. This CDR3 contains 15 residues. The CDR3 region has the DNA TGTGCCAGCCCGAGACAGGGGAGGGTGGCGGATACGCAGTATTTT. Translated: CASPRQGRVADTQYF.

This chain uses TRBV5-1 with TRBJ2-5; a weak D match, TRBD2 (5 bases). This CDR3 spans 13 amino acids. V was shortened by 4 bases and J by 3 bases, with 10 bases between the two germline ends. Germline CDR1 is SGHRS and CDR2 is YFSETQ. CDR3 protein: CASSRETEETQYF. In nucleotides, the CDR3 is TGCGCCAGCAGCAGGGAGACCGAAGAGACCCAGTACTTC.

The count of this clone is one. The chain couples TRBV4-1 to TRBJ1-1, with 7 bases identical to TRBD1. The trim removed 3 bases at V and 1 base at J, leaving 5 bases unmatched. Germline lookup yields CDR1 MGHRA and CDR2 YSYEKL. The CDR3 runs to 15 residues. CDR3 sequence (DNA): TGCGCCAGCAGCCATCCGGGACAGACGAACACTGAAGCTTTCTTT. The encoded protein is CASSHPGQTNTEAFF.

This clone was detected a few times. The rearrangement links TRBV19 to TRBJ1-4; 10 bases align to TRBD1. CDR1 LNHDA and CDR2 SQIVND come from the germline V gene (reference sequence). The V and J ends lost 5 bases and 0 bases, in that order; junction bases with no gene match: 6. This CDR3 is built from 17 residues. CDR3 region: CASSWGTGVATNEKLFF. DNA of the CDR3: TGTGCCAGTAGTTGGGGGACAGGGGTTGCAACTAATGAAAAACTGTTTTTT.

The genes are TRBV7-2 and TRBJ2-7; possible D gene TRBD1, 5 bases. The CDR3 is made up of 13 amino acids. From germline, CDR1 is SGHTA and CDR2 FQGNSA. Trimming removed 4 bases at V and 2 bases at J, with 9 bases between. The CDR3 nucleotides read TGTGCCAGCAGCTCAGACAGCGCCTACGAGCAGTACTTC. Amino acid sequence: CASSSDSAYEQYF.

The chain carries TRBV28 and TRBJ2-7; a possible D gene is TRBD2 (5 bases). Germline CDR1 reads MDHEN; CDR2 reads SYDVKM. This CDR3 is 15 amino acids long. The V end lost 6 bases, the J end lost 1 base, and 16 bases lay between the germline ends. The CDR3, as DNA: TGTGCCAGCAGATTTATAGTAGCGCCGTCCTACGAGCAGTACTTC. The encoded protein is CASRFIVAPSYEQYF.

The chain recombines TRBV4-1 with TRBJ2-7; 10 bases agree with TRBD1. The CDR3 runs 16 residues. Trimming cost V 0 bases and J 3 bases; bases outside gene matches: 5. Germline V gene sequence: CDR1 MGHRA, CDR2 YSYEKL. The CDR3 DNA reads TGCGCCAGCAGCCAAGACGGGACAGGGGTTAACTACGAGCAGTACTTC. Protein sequence: CASSQDGTGVNYEQYF.

This chain connects TRBV23-1 to TRBJ1-4, with unresolved D. TRBV23-1 counts as an open reading frame of uncertain function. The CDR3 extends over 15 amino acids. V dropped 8 bases and J dropped 0 bases, with 13 bases sitting between them. The DNA of the CDR3 is TGCGCCAGCGGAGGAGCGGATACAACTAATGAAAAACTGTTTTTT. The encoded protein is CASGGADTTNEKLFF.

CDR3 sequence: CASLPPGVETGELFF. The CDR3 DNA sequence: TGTGCCAGTCTCCCCCCGGGAGTTGAAACCGGGGAGCTGTTTTTT. This chain connects TRBV19 to TRBJ2-2, with a weak D call TRBD2 (6 bases). V was pared by 8 bases and J by 5 bases, with 18 bases between. This CDR3 has 15 amino acids. CDR1 LNHDA and CDR2 SQIVND come from the germline V gene (reference sequence).

The count of this clone is one. The chain uses TRBV30 and TRBJ2-3, with TRBD2 matching 7 bases. The V segment lost 2 bases and the J segment 1 base; nucleotides outside the gene matches: 6. Germline lookup yields CDR1 GTSNPN and CDR2 SVGIG (reference sequence). CDR3 length: 15 residues. In DNA, the CDR3 is TGTGCCTGGAGTATAGGGGCGGGGGGCACAGATACGCAGTATTTT. Protein sequence: CAWSIGAGGTDTQYF.

The chain recombines TRBV11-3 with TRBJ2-7; 7 positions match TRBD1. CDR3 length: 17 amino acids. The germline V gene has CDR1 SGHNT and CDR2 YENEEA. V dropped 1 base and J dropped 1; count of bases not matched to a gene: 10. The CDR3 DNA is TGTGCCAGCAGCTTAGTAGGTGCCAGGGGGTATTCCTACGAGCAGTACTTC. Its protein is CASSLVGARGYSYEQYF. Full variable domain (missing parts from reference TRBV11-3 and TRBJ2-7): EAGVVQSPRYKIIEKKQPVAFWCNPISGHNTLYWYLQNLGQGPELLIRYENEEAVDDSQLPKDRFSAERLKGVDSTLKIQPAELGDSAVYLCASSLVGARGYSYEQYFGPGTRLTVT.

This chain uses TRBV10-1 with TRBJ1-6; no clear D gene. The CDR3 consists of 14 residues. CDR1 is WNHNN, CDR2 SYGVQD, per germline (reference sequence). V shed 3 bases and J shed 11 bases, with 14 bases lying between them. DNA for the CDR3: TGCGCCAGCAGTGATTCCGGACCGGGGACACCCCTCCACTTT. It is translated as CASSDSGPGTPLHF.

This clone was picked up one time. The chain employs TRBV23-1 and TRBJ2-4; 11 bases fit TRBD2. TRBV23-1 is noted as an ORF with a role that remains uncertain. Trimming cost V 11 bases and J 0 bases; bases outside gene matches: 9. The CDR3 consists of 16 residues. For the CDR3, the DNA is TGCGCCGGGACTAGCGGAAGACTTGAAGCCAAAAACATTCAGTACTTC. Translation: CAGTSGRLEAKNIQYF.

The chain recombines TRBV7-9 with TRBJ2-7, with a weak D call TRBD1 (7 bases). There are 14 residues in the CDR3. With 4 bases removed from V and 12 bases from J, the gap between germline ends came to 22 bases. Germline lookup yields CDR1 SEHNR and CDR2 FQNEAQ (reference sequence). The CDR3 sequence: CASSWGDSPDQTYF. The CDR3 region has the DNA TGTGCCAGCAGCTGGGGGGACAGTCCCGATCAGACGTACTTC. Combining the CDR3 with reference TRBV7-9 and TRBJ2-7 gives the whole variable domain DTGVSQNPRHKITKRGQNVTFRCDPISEHNRLYWYRQTLGQGPEFLTYFQNEAQLEKSRLLSDRFSAERPKGSFSTLEIQRTEQGDSAMYLCASSWGDSPDQTYFGPGTRLTVT.

A single count supports this clone. This chain joins TRBV11-3 and TRBJ2-7; TRBD1 matches 8 bases. V lost 7 bases and J lost 6; bases outside the gene matches: 8. The CDR3 totals 13 residues. Looked up from germline, CDR1 is SGHNT and CDR2 is YENEEA. The CDR3 DNA is TGTGCCAGCAAACCACAGGGGGAATCCGAGCAGTACTTC. Its protein product is CASKPQGESEQYF.

This sequence joins TRBV21-1 and TRBJ1-1. TRBV21-1 is a pseudogene segment. This CDR3 comprises 20 residues. CDR3 sequence (DNA): TGTGCCAGCAACCCCCAGGATCCCGGGATCCCGGATCCAATGAACACTGAAGCTTTCTTT. Translation gives CASNPQDPGIPDPMNTEAFF.

The chain links TRBV7-2 to TRBJ1-1; a weak D match, TRBD1 (5 bases). The CDR3 spans 14 residues. V was pared by 3 bases and J by 3 bases, with 11 bases between. Germline V lookup: CDR1 SGHTA, CDR2 FQGNSA. CDR3 region: CASSFFTGDTEAFF. The CDR3 coding sequence is TGTGCCAGCAGCTTCTTCACAGGAGACACTGAAGCTTTCTTT.

The genes are TRBV15 and TRBJ2-1; 8 bases line up with TRBD2. Per the germline V gene, CDR1 is LNHNV and CDR2 is YYDKDF (reference sequence). The CDR3 is 17 amino acids. With V trimmed by 2 bases and J by 8 bases, 14 bases remained unmatched. The DNA of the CDR3 is TGTGCCACCAGCAGATGGGTAGGGACTCGAGCGGGGGATGAGCAGTTCTTC. It specifies CATSRWVGTRAGDEQFF.

The rearrangement links TRBV4-1 to TRBJ2-5; 14 bases are shared with TRBD2. CDR3 length equals 18 residues. In germline, CDR1 is MGHRA, CDR2 YSYEKL. V shed 1 base, J shed 5 bases, and the junction held 9 bases outside the gene matches. In DNA form, the CDR3 reads TGCGCCAGCAGCCAAGGGTGGACTAGCGGGAGGATGGGGGAGACCCAGTACTTC. Its protein product is CASSQGWTSGRMGETQYF.

The chain couples TRBV19 to TRBJ2-3; possible D gene TRBD1, 5 bases. Germline V gives CDR1 LNHDA, CDR2 SQIVND (reference sequence). V dropped 3 bases and J dropped 3 bases, with 16 bases sitting between them. The CDR3 loop spans 16 amino acids. CDR3 DNA: TGTGCCAGTAGTATGGGGCCAGTTAGGGGAACAGATACGCAGTATTTT. It codes for CASSMGPVRGTDTQYF.

The chain recombines TRBV25-1 with TRBJ1-1, with unresolved D. The CDR3 is 14 residues long. Germline loops: CDR1 MGHDK, CDR2 SYGVNS. V lost 1 base and J 4 bases, leaving 10 bases between the germline ends. Written as DNA, the CDR3 is TGTGCCAGCAGTGAATTCGCGGGAACCACTGAAGCTTTCTTT. Translation: CASSEFAGTTEAFF.

This clone was counted a single time. The V gene is TRBV18, the J gene TRBJ1-1, with D perhaps TRBD1 (5 bases). The CDR3 runs to 15 residues. Germline values: CDR1 KGHSH, CDR2 LQKENI. Trimming cost V 3 bases and J 3 bases, with 14 bases left between them. CDR3 DNA: TGTGCCAGCTCACCGGCAGGGAAGAAGGACACTGAAGCTTTCTTT. Its translation: CASSPAGKKDTEAFF.

The chain employs TRBV11-2 and TRBJ1-5, with a possible D match to TRBD1 (5 bases). The ends were cut back, 5 bases at V and 7 bases at J, with 21 bases in the middle. Germline V gene data show CDR1 as SGHAT and CDR2 as FQNNGV. This CDR3 contains 16 residues. The CDR3 reads CASSQGWGGVGQPQHF. CDR3 nucleotide sequence: TGTGCCAGCAGCCAAGGTTGGGGGGGTGTAGGGCAGCCCCAGCATTTT.

The rearrangement uses TRBV5-8 and TRBJ2-7; TRBD1 matches at 7 bases. V was clipped by 0 bases and J by 3 bases; unmatched bases: 6. Germline CDR1 SGHTS, CDR2 YDEGEE. This CDR3 is built from 15 residues. For the CDR3, the DNA is TGTGCCAGCAGCTTGGCCGGGACAGTCGGCTACGAGCAGTACTTC. It translates to CASSLAGTVGYEQYF.